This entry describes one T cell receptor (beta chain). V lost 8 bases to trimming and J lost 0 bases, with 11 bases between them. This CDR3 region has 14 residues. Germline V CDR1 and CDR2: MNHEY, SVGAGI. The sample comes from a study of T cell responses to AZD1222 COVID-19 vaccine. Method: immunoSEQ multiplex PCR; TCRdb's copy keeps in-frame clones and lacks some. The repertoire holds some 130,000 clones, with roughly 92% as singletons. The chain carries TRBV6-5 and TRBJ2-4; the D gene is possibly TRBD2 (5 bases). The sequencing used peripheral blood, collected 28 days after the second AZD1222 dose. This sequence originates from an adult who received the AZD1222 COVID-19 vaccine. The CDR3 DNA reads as TGTGCCAGCTCGGTCGGAGGAGCCAAAAACATTCAGTACTTC. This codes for CASSVGGAKNIQYF.